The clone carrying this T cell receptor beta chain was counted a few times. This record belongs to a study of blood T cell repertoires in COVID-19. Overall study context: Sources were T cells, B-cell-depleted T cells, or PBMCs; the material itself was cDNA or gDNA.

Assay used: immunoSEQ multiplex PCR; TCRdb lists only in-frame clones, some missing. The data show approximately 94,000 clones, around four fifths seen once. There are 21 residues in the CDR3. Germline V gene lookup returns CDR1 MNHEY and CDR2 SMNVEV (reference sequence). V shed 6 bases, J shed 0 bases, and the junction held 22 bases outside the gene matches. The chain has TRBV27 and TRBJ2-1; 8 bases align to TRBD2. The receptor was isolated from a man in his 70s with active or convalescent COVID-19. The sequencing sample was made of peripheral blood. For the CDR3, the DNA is TGTGCCAGCAGGACCCTACTAGCGGCCGACCCCTTAGGGAGCTCCTACAATGAGCAGTTCTTC. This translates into CASRTLLAADPLGSSYNEQFF.